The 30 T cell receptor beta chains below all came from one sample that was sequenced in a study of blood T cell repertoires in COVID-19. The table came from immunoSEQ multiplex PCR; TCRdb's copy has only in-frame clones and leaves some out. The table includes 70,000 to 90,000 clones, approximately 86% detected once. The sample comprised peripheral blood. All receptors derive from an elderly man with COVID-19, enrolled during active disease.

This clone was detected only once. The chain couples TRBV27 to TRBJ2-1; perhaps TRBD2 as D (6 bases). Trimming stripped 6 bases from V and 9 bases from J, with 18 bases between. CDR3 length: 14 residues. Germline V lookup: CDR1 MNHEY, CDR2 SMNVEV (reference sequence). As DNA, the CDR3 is TGTGCCAGCAGCGGAGGGACTGCGAGGAGTGAGCAGTTCTTC. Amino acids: CASSGGTARSEQFF.

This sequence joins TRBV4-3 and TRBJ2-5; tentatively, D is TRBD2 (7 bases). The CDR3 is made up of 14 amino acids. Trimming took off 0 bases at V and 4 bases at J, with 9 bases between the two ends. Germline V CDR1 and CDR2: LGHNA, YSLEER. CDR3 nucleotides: TGCGCCAGCAGCCAAGAGCGGGGGCCAGAGACCCAGTACTTC. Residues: CASSQERGPETQYF.

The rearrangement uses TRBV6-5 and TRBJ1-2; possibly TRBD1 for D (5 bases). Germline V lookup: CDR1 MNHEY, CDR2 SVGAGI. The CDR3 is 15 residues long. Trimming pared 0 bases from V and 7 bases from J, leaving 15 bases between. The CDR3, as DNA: TGTGCCAGCAGTTACTCGGGCAGGGCTTCGGGTGGCTACACCTTC. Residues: CASSYSGRASGGYTF.

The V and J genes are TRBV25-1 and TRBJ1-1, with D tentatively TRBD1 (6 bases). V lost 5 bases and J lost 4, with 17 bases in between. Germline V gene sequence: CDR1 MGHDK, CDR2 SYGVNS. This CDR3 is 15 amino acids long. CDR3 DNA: TGTGCCAGCAGTTCCTCCGGGGGGCCAGGCACTGAAGCTTTCTTT. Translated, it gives CASSSSGGPGTEAFF.

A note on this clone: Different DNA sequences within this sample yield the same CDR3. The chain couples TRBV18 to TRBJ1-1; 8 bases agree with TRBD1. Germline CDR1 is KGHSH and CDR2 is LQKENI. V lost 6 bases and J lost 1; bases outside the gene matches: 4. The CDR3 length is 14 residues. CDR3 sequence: CASSPGTGNTEAFF. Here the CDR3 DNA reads TGTGCCAGCTCCCCCGGGACAGGGAACACTGAAGCTTTCTTT.

The chain's CDR3 is CASSENRENEQFF. The CDR3 DNA reads TGTGCCAGCAGTGAAAATCGGGAAAATGAGCAGTTCTTC. The V call is TRBV6-1, the J call TRBJ2-1; tentative D call: TRBD2 (5 bases). This CDR3 contains 13 residues. Germline V gives CDR1 MNHNS, CDR2 SASEGT. V dropped 2 bases and J dropped 7 bases, with 9 bases sitting between them.

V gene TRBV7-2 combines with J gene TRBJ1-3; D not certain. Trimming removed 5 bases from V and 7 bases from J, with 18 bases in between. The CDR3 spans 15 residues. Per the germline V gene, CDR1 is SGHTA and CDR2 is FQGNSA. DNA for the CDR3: TGTGCCAGCAGCCCCCAAACTGGGCTCCAGAACACCATATATTTT. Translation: CASSPQTGLQNTIYF.

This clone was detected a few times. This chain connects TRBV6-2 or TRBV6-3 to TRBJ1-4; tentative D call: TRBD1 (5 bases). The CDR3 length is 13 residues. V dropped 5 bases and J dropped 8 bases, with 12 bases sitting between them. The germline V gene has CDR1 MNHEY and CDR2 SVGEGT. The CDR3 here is CASSRGTGEKLFF. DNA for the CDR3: TGTGCCAGCAGTCGAGGGACTGGGGAAAAACTGTTTTTT.

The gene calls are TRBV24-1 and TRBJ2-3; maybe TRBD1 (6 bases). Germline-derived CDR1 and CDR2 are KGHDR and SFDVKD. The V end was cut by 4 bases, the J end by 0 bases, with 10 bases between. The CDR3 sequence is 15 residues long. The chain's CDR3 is CATSDRTESTDTQYF. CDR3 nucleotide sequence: TGTGCCACCAGTGACAGGACAGAAAGCACAGATACGCAGTATTTT.

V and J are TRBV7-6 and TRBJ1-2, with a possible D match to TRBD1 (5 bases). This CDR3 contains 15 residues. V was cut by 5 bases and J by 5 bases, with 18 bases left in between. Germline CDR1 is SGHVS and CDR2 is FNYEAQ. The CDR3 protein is CASSPNLGDTYGYTF. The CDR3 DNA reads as TGTGCCAGCAGCCCTAACCTAGGGGATACGTATGGCTACACCTTC.

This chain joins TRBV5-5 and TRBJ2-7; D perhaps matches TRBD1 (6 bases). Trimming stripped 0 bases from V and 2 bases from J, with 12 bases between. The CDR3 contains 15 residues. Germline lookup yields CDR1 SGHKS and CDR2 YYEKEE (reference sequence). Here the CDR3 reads CASSLGQGSAYEQYF. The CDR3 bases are TGTGCCAGCAGCTTGGGCCAGGGGTCAGCCTACGAGCAGTACTTC.

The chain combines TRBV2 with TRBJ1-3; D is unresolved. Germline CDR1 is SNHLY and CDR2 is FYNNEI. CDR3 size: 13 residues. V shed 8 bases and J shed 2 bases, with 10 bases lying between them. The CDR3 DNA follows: TGTGCCAGCTCCGGCACAGCTGGAAACACCATATATTTT. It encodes CASSGTAGNTIYF.

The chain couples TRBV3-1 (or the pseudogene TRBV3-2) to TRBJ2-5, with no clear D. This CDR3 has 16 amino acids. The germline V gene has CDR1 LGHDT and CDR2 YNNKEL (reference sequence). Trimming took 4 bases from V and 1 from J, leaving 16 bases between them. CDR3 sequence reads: CASSLSSGSLQETQYF. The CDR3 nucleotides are TGTGCCAGCAGCCTATCCTCCGGGTCACTCCAAGAGACCCAGTACTTC.

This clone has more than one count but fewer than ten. CDR3 in amino acids: CASSESWTRKNTEAFF. CDR3 nucleotides: TGCGCCAGCAGTGAGAGCTGGACACGGAAAAACACTGAAGCTTTCTTT. The V call is TRBV10-2, the J call TRBJ1-1, with D maybe TRBD1 (5 bases). Trimming cost V 2 bases and J 2 bases, with 15 bases left between them. The CDR3 runs to 16 residues. Germline V gives CDR1 WSHSY, CDR2 SAAADI.

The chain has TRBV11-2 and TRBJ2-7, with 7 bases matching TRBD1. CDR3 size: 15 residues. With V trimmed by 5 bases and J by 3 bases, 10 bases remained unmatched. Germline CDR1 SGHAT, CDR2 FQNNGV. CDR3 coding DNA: TGTGCCAGCAGCCCGGACCGGGACAGCTACTACGAGCAGTACTTC. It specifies CASSPDRDSYYEQYF.

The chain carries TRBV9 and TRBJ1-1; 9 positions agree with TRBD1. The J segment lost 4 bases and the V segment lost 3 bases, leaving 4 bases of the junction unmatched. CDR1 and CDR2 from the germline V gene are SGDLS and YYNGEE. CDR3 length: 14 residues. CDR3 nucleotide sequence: TGTGCCAGCAGCGCAACGACAGGGGGCACTGAAGCTTTCTTT. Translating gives CASSATTGGTEAFF.

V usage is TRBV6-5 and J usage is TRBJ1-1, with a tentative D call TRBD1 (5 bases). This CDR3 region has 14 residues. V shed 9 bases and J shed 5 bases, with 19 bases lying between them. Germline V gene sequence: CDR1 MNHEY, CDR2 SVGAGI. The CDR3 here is CASIRGEGLTEAFF. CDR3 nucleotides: TGTGCCAGTATACGGGGGGAGGGATTAACTGAAGCTTTCTTT.

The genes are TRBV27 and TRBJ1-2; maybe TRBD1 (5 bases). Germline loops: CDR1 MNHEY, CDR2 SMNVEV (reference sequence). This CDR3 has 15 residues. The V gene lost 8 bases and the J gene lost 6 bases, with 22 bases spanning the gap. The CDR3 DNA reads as TGTGCCAGCGGGTTCCATGGCGCGGGGGTGAATGGCTACACCTTC. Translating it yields CASGFHGAGVNGYTF.

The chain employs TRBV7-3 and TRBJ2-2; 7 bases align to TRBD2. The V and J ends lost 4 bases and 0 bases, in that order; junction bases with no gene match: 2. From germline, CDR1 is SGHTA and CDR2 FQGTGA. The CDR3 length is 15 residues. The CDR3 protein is CASSSGLSNTGELFF. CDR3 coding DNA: TGTGCCAGCAGCTCGGGACTATCGAACACCGGGGAGCTGTTTTTT. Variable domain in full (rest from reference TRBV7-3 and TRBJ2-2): GAGVSQTPSNKVTEKGKYVELRCDPISGHTALYWYRQSLGQGPEFLIYFQGTGAADDSGLPNDRFFAVRPEGSVSTLKIQRTERGDSAVYLCASSSGLSNTGELFFGEGSRLTVL.

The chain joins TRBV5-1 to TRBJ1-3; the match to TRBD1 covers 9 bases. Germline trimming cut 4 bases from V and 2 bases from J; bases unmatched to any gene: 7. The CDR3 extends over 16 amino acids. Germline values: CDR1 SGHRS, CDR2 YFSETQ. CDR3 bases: TGCGCCAGCAGCGTCCTACAGGGGGCTGCTGGAAACACCATATATTTT. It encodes CASSVLQGAAGNTIYF.

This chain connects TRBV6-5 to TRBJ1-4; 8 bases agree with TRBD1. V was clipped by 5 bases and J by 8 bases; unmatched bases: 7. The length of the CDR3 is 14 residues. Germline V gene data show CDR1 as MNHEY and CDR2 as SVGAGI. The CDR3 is CASSTQGEGEKLFF. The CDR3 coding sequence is TGTGCCAGCAGTACACAGGGGGAGGGAGAAAAACTGTTTTTT.

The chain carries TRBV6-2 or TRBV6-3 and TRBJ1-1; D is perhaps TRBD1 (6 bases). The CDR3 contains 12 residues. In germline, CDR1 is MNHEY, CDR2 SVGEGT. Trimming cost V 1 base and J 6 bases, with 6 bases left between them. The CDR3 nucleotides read TGTGCCAGCAGTTACTACAGGGCTGAAGCTTTCTTT. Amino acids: CASSYYRAEAFF.

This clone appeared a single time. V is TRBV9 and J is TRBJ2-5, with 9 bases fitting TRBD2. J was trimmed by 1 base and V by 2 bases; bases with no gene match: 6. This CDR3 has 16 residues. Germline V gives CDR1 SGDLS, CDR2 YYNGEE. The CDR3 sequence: CASSVSRGGSQETQYF. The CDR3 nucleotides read TGTGCCAGCAGCGTCTCGCGGGGGGGGTCCCAAGAGACCCAGTACTTC.

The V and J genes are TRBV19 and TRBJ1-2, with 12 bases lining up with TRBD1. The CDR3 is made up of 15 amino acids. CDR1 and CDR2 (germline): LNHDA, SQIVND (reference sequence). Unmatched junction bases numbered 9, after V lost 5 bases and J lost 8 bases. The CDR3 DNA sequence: TGTGCCAGTAGTGCCCCGGGACAGGGGGCGCGAGGCTACACCTTC. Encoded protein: CASSAPGQGARGYTF.

The chain's CDR3 is CASSIGQYQPQHF. In DNA form, the CDR3 reads TGTGCCAGCAGCATAGGACAGTACCAGCCCCAGCATTTT. The J gene is TRBJ1-5, the V gene TRBV5-6; D possibly corresponds to TRBD1 (6 bases). Germline V lookup: CDR1 SGHDT, CDR2 YYEEEE. This CDR3 contains 13 residues. V was cut by 4 bases and J by 7 bases, with 12 bases left in between.

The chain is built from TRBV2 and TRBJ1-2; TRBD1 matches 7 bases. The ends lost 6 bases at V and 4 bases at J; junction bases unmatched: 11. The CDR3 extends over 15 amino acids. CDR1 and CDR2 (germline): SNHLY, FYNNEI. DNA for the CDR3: TGTGCCAGCAGCCCCTCCGGGACAGTTATCTATGGCTACACCTTC. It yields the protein CASSPSGTVIYGYTF.

Here the CDR3 reads CASSATAMNTEAFF. The CDR3 nucleotides are TGTGCCAGCAGCGCCACAGCAATGAACACTGAAGCTTTCTTT. J is TRBJ1-1 and V is TRBV9; D remains ambiguous. This CDR3 region has 14 residues. CDR1 is SGDLS, CDR2 YYNGEE, per germline. V dropped 3 bases and J dropped 0 bases, with 9 bases sitting between them.

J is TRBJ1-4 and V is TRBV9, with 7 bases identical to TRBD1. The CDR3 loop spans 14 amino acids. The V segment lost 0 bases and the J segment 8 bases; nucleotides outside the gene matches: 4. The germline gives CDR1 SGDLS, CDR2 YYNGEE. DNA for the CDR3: TGTGCCAGCAGCGTAGACAGGGGTGGCGAAAAACTGTTTTTT. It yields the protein CASSVDRGGEKLFF.

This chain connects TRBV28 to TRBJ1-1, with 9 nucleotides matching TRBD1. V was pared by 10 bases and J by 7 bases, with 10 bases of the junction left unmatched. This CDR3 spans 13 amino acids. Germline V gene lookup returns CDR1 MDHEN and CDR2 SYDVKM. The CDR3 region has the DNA TGTGCCACAAAACAGGGGGCTGGACTTGAAGCTTTCTTT. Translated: CATKQGAGLEAFF. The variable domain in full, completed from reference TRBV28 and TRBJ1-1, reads DVKVTQSSRYLVKRTGEKVFLECVQDMDHENMFWYRQDPGLGLRLIYFSYDVKMKEKGDIPEGYSVSREKKERFSLILESASTNQTSMYLCATKQGAGLEAFFGQGTRLTVV.

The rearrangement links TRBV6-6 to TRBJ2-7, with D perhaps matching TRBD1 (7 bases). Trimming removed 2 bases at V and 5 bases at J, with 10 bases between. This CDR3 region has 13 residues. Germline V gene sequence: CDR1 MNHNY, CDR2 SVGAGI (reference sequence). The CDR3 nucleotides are TGTGCCAGCAGTTACGCGGGACAGCACGAGCAGTACTTC. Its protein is CASSYAGQHEQYF.